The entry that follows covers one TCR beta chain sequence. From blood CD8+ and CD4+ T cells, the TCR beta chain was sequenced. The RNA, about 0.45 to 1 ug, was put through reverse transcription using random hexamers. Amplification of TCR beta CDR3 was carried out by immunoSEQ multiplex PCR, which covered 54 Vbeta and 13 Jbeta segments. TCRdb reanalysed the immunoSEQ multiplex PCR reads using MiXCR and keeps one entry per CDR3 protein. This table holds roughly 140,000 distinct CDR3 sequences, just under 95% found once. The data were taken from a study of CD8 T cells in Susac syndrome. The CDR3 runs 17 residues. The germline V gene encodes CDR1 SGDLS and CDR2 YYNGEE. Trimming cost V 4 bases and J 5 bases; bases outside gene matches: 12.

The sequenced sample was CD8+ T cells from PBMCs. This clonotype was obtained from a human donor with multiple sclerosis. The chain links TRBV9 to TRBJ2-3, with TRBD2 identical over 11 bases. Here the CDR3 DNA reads TGTGCCAGCAGCCTCAGTGTTAGCGGGGGGGCCAGAGATACGCAGTATTTT. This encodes CASSLSVSGGARDTQYF.